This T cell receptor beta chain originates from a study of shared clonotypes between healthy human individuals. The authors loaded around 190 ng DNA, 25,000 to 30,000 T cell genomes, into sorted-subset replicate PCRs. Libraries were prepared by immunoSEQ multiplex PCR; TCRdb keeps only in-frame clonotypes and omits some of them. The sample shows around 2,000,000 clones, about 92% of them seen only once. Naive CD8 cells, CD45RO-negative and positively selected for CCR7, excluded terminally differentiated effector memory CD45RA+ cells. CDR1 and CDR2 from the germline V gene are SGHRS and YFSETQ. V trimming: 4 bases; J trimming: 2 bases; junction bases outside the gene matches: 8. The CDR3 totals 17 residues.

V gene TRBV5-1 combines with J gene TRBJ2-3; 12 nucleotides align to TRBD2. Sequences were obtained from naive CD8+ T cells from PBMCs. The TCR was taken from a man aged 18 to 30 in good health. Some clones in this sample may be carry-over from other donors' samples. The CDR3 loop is CASSEEGLAGYTDTQYF. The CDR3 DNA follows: TGCGCCAGCAGCGAAGAGGGACTAGCGGGCTACACAGATACGCAGTATTTT.